This entry features one T cell receptor (beta chain) sequence. In the original processing: Using reference gene primer amplification, nucleated cell counts were estimated. The table came from immunoSEQ multiplex PCR; TCRdb's copy has only in-frame clones and leaves some out. V, J and clone size are taken as reported in that table, and D and trimming were inferred from the DNA itself. The table records roughly 500,000 clones, approximately 83% of them present only once. CDR3 size: 14 residues. V was cut by 2 bases and J by 5 bases, with 12 bases left in between. CDR1 SGHTA and CDR2 FQGNSA come from the germline V gene. The entry originates in a study of blood T cell repertoires in COVID-19. Overall study context: Researchers got acute and convalescent COVID-19 samples from the United States, Italy and Spain. T cells, B-cell-depleted T cells, or PBMCs supplied cDNA or gDNA.

This chain connects TRBV7-2 to TRBJ1-1; tentatively, D is TRBD1 (6 bases). This sequence originates from a human donor in a cohort sampled during active COVID-19. Sequences were obtained from peripheral blood. CDR3 DNA sequence: TGTGCCAGCAGCTTATCATCGAGGGGGACTGAAGCTTTCTTT. Its protein product is CASSLSSRGTEAFF.